Shown below are 19 T cell receptor beta chains from a single sample sequenced in a study of cytomegalovirus exposure and HLA in healthy donors. PCR involved 60 Vbeta and 13 Jbeta primers. The method was immunoSEQ multiplex PCR; TCRdb's version includes in-frame clones alone and lacks a portion of them. The repertoire consists of 300,000 or so clones, with approximately 84% occurring once and the leading ten covering about 2%. The sample was PBMCs. The receptor source for this set is a woman in her forties in good health and CMV-seropositive.

V is TRBV11-3 and J is TRBJ2-3; 13 positions match TRBD2. The CDR3 sequence is 17 residues long. Germline-derived CDR1 and CDR2 are SGHNT and YENEEA. V lost 1 base to trimming and J lost 5 bases; unmatched junction nucleotides: 6. For the CDR3, the DNA is TGTGCCAGCAGCTTAGGAGAACTAGCGGGAGGGGGAGATACGCAGTATTTT. It codes for CASSLGELAGGGDTQYF.

V is TRBV6-5 and J is TRBJ1-2, with D hard to call. This CDR3 is built from 13 residues. V shed 5 bases and J shed 1 base, with 8 bases lying between them. Looked up from germline, CDR1 is MNHEY and CDR2 is SVGAGI. The CDR3 DNA follows: TGTGCCAGCAGTAAAACTTTTAACTATGGCTACACCTTC. Its protein is CASSKTFNYGYTF.

The chain employs TRBV28 and TRBJ2-5; TRBD2 might be the D (7 bases). TRBJ2-7 matches the DNA end more closely, so the J call is doubtful. This CDR3 has 15 residues. CDR1 MDHEN and CDR2 SYDVKM come from the germline V gene. CDR3 in amino acids: CASRVQGGAGYEQYF. CDR3 bases: TGTGCCAGCAGGGTACAGGGAGGGGCTGGCTACGAGCAGTACTTC.

This CDR3 is CASSPDLAGRYQETQYF. Written as DNA, the CDR3 is TGTGCCAGCTCACCGGACCTAGCGGGCCGGTACCAAGAGACCCAGTACTTC. The chain recombines TRBV18 with TRBJ2-5, with TRBD2 identical over 8 bases. This CDR3 contains 17 residues. Germline V CDR1 and CDR2: KGHSH, LQKENI. V shed 3 bases and J 0 bases; nucleotides not matched to a gene: 9.

V gene TRBV30 combines with J gene TRBJ2-1; TRBD2 might be the D (6 bases). Deletions cut 1 base from V and 8 bases from J, with 12 bases between. The germline V gene encodes CDR1 GTSNPN and CDR2 SVGIG (reference sequence). The CDR3 contains 13 residues. Written as DNA, the CDR3 is TGTGCCTGGAGTGGACTAGGGCTCCATGAGCAGTTCTTC. This translates into CAWSGLGLHEQFF.

The V call is TRBV7-3, the J call TRBJ2-3, with D tentatively TRBD1 (6 bases). Germline loops: CDR1 SGHTA, CDR2 FQGTGA. This CDR3 contains 13 residues. V lost 5 bases to trimming and J lost 6 bases, with 12 bases between them. For the CDR3, the DNA is TGTGCCAGCAGCCTCGGGACACCCGATACGCAGTATTTT. Translation: CASSLGTPDTQYF.

V usage is TRBV28 and J usage is TRBJ2-2, with 10 bases fitting TRBD1. The junction had 15 bases not matched to a gene; V was cut back by 8 bases and J by 6 bases. Germline assignment: CDR1 MDHEN and CDR2 SYDVKM. The CDR3 runs to 17 residues. The CDR3 coding sequence is TGTGCCAGCCCGTTCTTCCCGCGACAGGGGGCCGCCGGGGAGCTGTTTTTT. Translation: CASPFFPRQGAAGELFF.

V and J are TRBV29-1 and TRBJ2-1; TRBD2 aligns across 7 bases. Per germline, CDR1 SQVTM and CDR2 ANQGSEA. The CDR3 totals 13 residues. V dropped 3 bases and J dropped 5; count of bases not matched to a gene: 4. CDR3 sequence (DNA): TGCAGCGTTGACTGGCGGGGGAACAATGAGCAGTTCTTC. Its translation: CSVDWRGNNEQFF.

This clone came up once. The V call is TRBV4-2, the J call TRBJ2-3, with 11 bases matching TRBD2. Germline assignment: CDR1 LGHNA and CDR2 YNFKEQ. V lost 0 bases to trimming and J lost 1 base; unmatched junction nucleotides: 6. This CDR3 is built from 18 residues. The CDR3 region is CASSQEWIAGGGTDTQYF. In DNA, the CDR3 is TGTGCCAGCAGCCAAGAGTGGATAGCGGGAGGGGGCACAGATACGCAGTATTTT.

J is TRBJ2-1 and V is TRBV28; a possible D gene is TRBD2 (5 bases). V lost 1 base to trimming and J lost 7 bases, with 11 bases between them. CDR1 and CDR2 from the germline V gene are MDHEN and SYDVKM. The CDR3 extends over 14 amino acids. The CDR3 coding sequence is TGTGCCAGCAGTTTATATGGAACTAGGAATGAGCAGTTCTTC. Protein product: CASSLYGTRNEQFF.

The V call is TRBV2, the J call TRBJ1-1; D is possibly TRBD1 (5 bases). The germline gives CDR1 SNHLY, CDR2 FYNNEI. This CDR3 region has 14 residues. V lost 3 bases and J 10 bases, leaving 18 bases between the germline ends. The CDR3 sequence is CASSDGSRSGGAFF. CDR3 sequence (DNA): TGTGCCAGCAGTGACGGGAGCCGATCCGGGGGAGCTTTCTTT.

The J gene is TRBJ2-3, the V gene TRBV5-1; D is uncertain. The CDR3 length is 13 residues. V was cut by 7 bases and J by 6 bases, with 15 bases left in between. Germline CDR1 and CDR2: SGHRS and YFSETQ. The DNA for the CDR3 is TGCGCCAGCCGCGAGGAGTTTGATGATACGCAGTATTTT. It codes for CASREEFDDTQYF.

This chain connects TRBV19 to TRBJ2-1; 8 nucleotides line up with TRBD1. CDR1 and CDR2 from the germline V gene are LNHDA and SQIVND (reference sequence). With V trimmed by 5 bases and J by 6 bases, 9 bases remained unmatched. This CDR3 region has 15 residues. The CDR3, as DNA: TGTGCCAGTAGTGACGGACAGGGCCGGGCCAATGAGCAGTTCTTC. This translates into CASSDGQGRANEQFF.

The chain combines TRBV10-2 with TRBJ1-1, with 7 positions matching TRBD1. Germline assignment: CDR1 WSHSY and CDR2 SAAADI. V shed 2 bases and J 0 bases; nucleotides not matched to a gene: 0. The CDR3 loop spans 14 amino acids. The CDR3 coding sequence is TGCGCCAGCAGTGAGGACAGGGTGAACACTGAAGCTTTCTTT. Translating gives CASSEDRVNTEAFF.

The chain couples TRBV19 to TRBJ1-2; D is possibly TRBD1 (5 bases). CDR3 size: 15 residues. Per the germline V gene, CDR1 is LNHDA and CDR2 is SQIVND (reference sequence). The V end was cut by 0 bases, the J end by 0 bases, with 8 bases between. CDR3 amino acids: CASSIDQGPNYGYTF. In DNA, the CDR3 is TGTGCCAGTAGTATAGATCAGGGTCCTAACTATGGCTACACCTTC. Full variable domain (outside the CDR3, taken from reference TRBV19 and TRBJ1-2): DGGITQSPKYLFRKEGQNVTLSCEQNLNHDAMYWYRQDPGQGLRLIYYSQIVNDFQKGDIAEGYSVSREKKESFPLTVTSAQKNPTAFYLCASSIDQGPNYGYTFGSGTRLTVV.

The rearrangement uses TRBV15 and TRBJ2-5; 7 nucleotides align to TRBD2. The CDR3 runs to 18 residues. Per germline, CDR1 LNHNV and CDR2 YYDKDF (reference sequence). Trimming removed 1 base from V and 5 bases from J; junction bases left unmatched: 16. The chain's CDR3 is CATSRAFNREGIQETQYF. The CDR3 DNA follows: TGTGCCACCAGCAGAGCTTTCAATAGGGAGGGAATTCAGGAGACCCAGTACTTC.

This rearrangement joins TRBV19 to TRBJ2-5; 10 nucleotides agree with TRBD2. The CDR3 loop spans 15 amino acids. After removal of 6 bases from V and 4 bases from J, the junction contained 8 bases not matched to a gene. Germline V gene data show CDR1 as LNHDA and CDR2 as SQIVND (reference sequence). The CDR3 DNA reads as TGTGCCAGTAGCCTCGCTAGCGGGAGTCGAGAGACCCAGTACTTC. Translating it yields CASSLASGSRETQYF.

This chain uses TRBV6-1 with TRBJ2-7; TRBD2 matches at 12 bases. The CDR3 has 14 amino acids. Trimming took 8 bases from V and 3 from J; bases not matched to a gene: 5. Per the germline V gene, CDR1 is MNHNS and CDR2 is SASEGT. DNA of the CDR3: TGTGCCAGCGCTTCTAGCGGGAGGGACTACGAGCAGTACTTC. Protein sequence: CASASSGRDYEQYF.

This chain uses TRBV7-2 with TRBJ1-1; TRBD1 matches 7 bases. There are 14 residues in the CDR3. The trim removed 7 bases at V and 4 bases at J, leaving 9 bases unmatched. Germline V gene lookup returns CDR1 SGHTA and CDR2 FQGNSA. CDR3 sequence (DNA): TGTGCCAGCATGGAAGACAGGGTGGGCACTGAAGCTTTCTTT. It is translated as CASMEDRVGTEAFF.